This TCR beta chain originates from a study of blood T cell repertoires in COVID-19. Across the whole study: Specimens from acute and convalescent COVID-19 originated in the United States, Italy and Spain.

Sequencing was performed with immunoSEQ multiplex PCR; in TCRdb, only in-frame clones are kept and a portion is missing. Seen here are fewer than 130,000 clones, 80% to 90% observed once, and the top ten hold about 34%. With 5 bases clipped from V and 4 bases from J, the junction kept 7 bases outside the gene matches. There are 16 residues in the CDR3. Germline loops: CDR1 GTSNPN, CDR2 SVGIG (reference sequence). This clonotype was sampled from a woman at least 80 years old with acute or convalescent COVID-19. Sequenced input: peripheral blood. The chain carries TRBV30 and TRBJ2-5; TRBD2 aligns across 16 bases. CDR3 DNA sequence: TGTGCCTGGCAGGGGACTAGCGGGGGGGCCCGAGAGACCCAGTACTTC. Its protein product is CAWQGTSGGARETQYF.